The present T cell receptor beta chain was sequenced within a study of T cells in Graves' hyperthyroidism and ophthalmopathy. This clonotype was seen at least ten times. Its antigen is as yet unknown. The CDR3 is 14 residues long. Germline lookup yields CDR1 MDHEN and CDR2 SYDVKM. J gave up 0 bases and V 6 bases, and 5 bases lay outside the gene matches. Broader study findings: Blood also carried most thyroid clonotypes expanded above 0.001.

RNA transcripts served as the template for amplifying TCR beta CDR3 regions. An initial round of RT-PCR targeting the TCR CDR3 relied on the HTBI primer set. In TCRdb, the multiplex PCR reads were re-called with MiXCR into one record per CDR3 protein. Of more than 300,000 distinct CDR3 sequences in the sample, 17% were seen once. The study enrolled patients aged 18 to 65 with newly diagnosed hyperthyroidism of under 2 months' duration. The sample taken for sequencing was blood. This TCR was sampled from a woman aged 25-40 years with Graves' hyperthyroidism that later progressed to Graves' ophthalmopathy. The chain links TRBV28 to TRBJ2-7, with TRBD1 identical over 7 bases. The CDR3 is CASRPTGASYEQYF. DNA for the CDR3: TGTGCCAGCAGGCCCACAGGGGCCTCCTACGAGCAGTACTTC.